This T cell receptor beta chain was obtained from a study of T cell responses to AZD1222 COVID-19 vaccine. TCRdb's table, derived via immunoSEQ multiplex PCR, lists solely in-frame clones and lacks some. The top ten hold 24% of the sample, which has 75,000 to 85,000 clones, around 90% seen once. Findings and caveats of the study: Receipt of two AZD1222 doses was followed by a rise in Spike-specific TCR breadth and depth. The study reported that nearly half of spike-specific TCRs target unmutated variant regions.

CDR1 LNHDA and CDR2 SQIVND come from the germline V gene (reference sequence). Trimming stripped 5 bases from V and 3 bases from J, with 8 bases between. The CDR3 covers 13 residues. To note about this clone: Antigen unknown.

Sequenced here: peripheral blood, sampled on day 0 of AZD1222 vaccination. The source is an adult in good health. The chain links TRBV19 to TRBJ1-5; D not certain. The CDR3 DNA follows: TGTGCCAGTAGTCCCCTCGCCAATCAGCCCCAGCATTTT. It is translated as CASSPLANQPQHF. The entire variable domain, with the rest obtained from reference TRBV19 and TRBJ1-5, is as follows: DGGITQSPKYLFRKEGQNVTLSCEQNLNHDAMYWYRQDPGQGLRLIYYSQIVNDFQKGDIAEGYSVSREKKESFPLTVTSAQKNPTAFYLCASSPLANQPQHFGDGTRLSIL.